The entry below gives a single TCR beta chain sequence along with its context. The CDR3 has 15 amino acids. V shed 0 bases, J shed 4 bases, and the junction held 5 bases outside the gene matches. The V gene's germline CDR1 is SGHAT and CDR2 FQNNGV. The record originates from a study of T cell changes during pregnancy in multiple sclerosis. Some clones are missing from TCRdb's copy, which holds only in-frame ones; the method was immunoSEQ multiplex PCR. The top ten clones hold roughly 6.8% of a sample with over 25,000 clones, roughly 90% of them seen once. V gene TRBV11-2 combines with J gene TRBJ2-7, with TRBD2 identical over 8 bases. The source was CD8+ T cells from peripheral blood mononuclear cells, collected after pregnancy. The sequence was collected from a female donor with multiple sclerosis, enrolled in a pregnancy study. The CDR3 spells CASSLDPGGWYEQYF. The CDR3 DNA sequence: TGTGCCAGCAGCTTAGATCCGGGGGGGTGGTACGAGCAGTACTTC.